A selection of T cell receptor beta chains follows, all from one sample in a study of blood T cell repertoires in COVID-19. Produced via immunoSEQ multiplex PCR; TCRdb's table is partial and in-frame only. The sample records around 290,000 clones, less than 90% being singletons. Sequenced sample: peripheral blood. These receptor sequences come from a woman in her 70s with COVID-19, enrolled during active disease. Both conserved end residues are part of each CDR3. Each record gives: V gene, J gene, clone size, CDR3 length, D gene, CDR3 protein, CDR3 DNA. D genes are given only for firm matches. The size field is filled for only some rows; it gives once, few, many or a size class.

TRBV28	TRBJ2-5	.	16	TRBD1	CASSSRTGVYQETQYF	TGTGCCAGCAGTTCCCGGACAGGAGTGTACCAAGAGACCCAGTACTTC
TRBV27	TRBJ2-2	.	15	TRBD2	CASSLIGGAGGELFF	TGTGCCAGCAGTTTAATCGGGGGGGCCGGCGGGGAGCTGTTTTTT
TRBV4-1	TRBJ1-4	once	17	TRBD1	CASSQVERTGAFLKLFF	TGCGCCAGCAGCCAAGTTGAAAGGACAGGGGCGTTTTTAAAACTGTTTTTT
TRBV19	TRBJ1-3	.	14	.	CASSIDGTGNTIYF	TGTGCCAGTAGTATTGACGGGACTGGAAACACCATATATTTT
TRBV10-1	TRBJ1-5	once	17	.	CASSEAGPVYSNQPQHF	TGCGCCAGCAGTGAGGCAGGCCCCGTTTATAGCAATCAGCCCCAGCATTTT
TRBV6-2/TRBV6-3	TRBJ2-7	.	15	TRBD1	CASSPSGQSSYEQYF	TGTGCCAGCAGTCCCTCGGGACAGAGCTCCTACGAGCAGTACTTC
TRBV3-1/TRBV3-2	TRBJ1-2	.	15	.	CASSQDLTINYGYTF	TGTGCCAGCAGCCAAGATCTGACAATTAACTATGGCTACACCTTC
TRBV6-5	TRBJ1-1	.	15	.	CASSSTENMNTEAFF	TGTGCCAGCAGTTCAACGGAGAACATGAACACTGAAGCTTTCTTT
TRBV13	TRBJ2-2	.	17	TRBD2	CASSRLAGFANTGELFF	TGTGCCAGCAGCCGACTAGCGGGCTTTGCGAACACCGGGGAGCTGTTTTTT
TRBV5-1	TRBJ2-5	.	13	.	CASSLGYQETQYF	TGCGCCAGCAGCCTCGGGTACCAAGAGACCCAGTACTTC
TRBV27	TRBJ2-5	.	17	TRBD2	CASSLKLFGTSVGTQYF	TGTGCCAGCAGTTTAAAATTGTTTGGGACTAGCGTTGGGACCCAGTACTTC
TRBV7-8	TRBJ2-5	.	17	TRBD1	CASSWNTGGRDRETQYF	TGTGCCAGCAGTTGGAATACAGGGGGCCGGGACCGGGAGACCCAGTACTTC
TRBV5-4	TRBJ1-2	.	16	TRBD1	CASSSDRGRAGYGYTF	TGTGCCAGCAGCTCGGACAGGGGGCGAGCTGGGTATGGCTACACCTTC
TRBV15	TRBJ1-5	once	17	TRBD1	CATSFLTGGWSNQPQHF	TGTGCCACCAGCTTTTTAACAGGGGGTTGGAGCAATCAGCCCCAGCATTTT
TRBV5-1	TRBJ1-1	.	15	TRBD1	CASSLDRGGNAEAFF	TGCGCCAGCAGCTTGGACAGGGGAGGAAATGCTGAAGCTTTCTTT
TRBV19	TRBJ1-1	.	15	.	CASSIPGQMNTEAFF	TGTGCCAGTAGTATCCCCGGACAGATGAACACTGAAGCTTTCTTT
TRBV6-5	TRBJ1-5	.	12	TRBD1	CASYNRGQPQHF	TGTGCCAGCTATAACAGGGGTCAGCCCCAGCATTTT
TRBV4-1	TRBJ2-2	few	17	TRBD2	CASSQDPGLAYTGELFF	TGCGCCAGCAGCCAAGACCCGGGACTAGCATACACCGGGGAGCTGTTTTTT
TRBV27	TRBJ1-2	.	16	TRBD1	CASSQNVNRGGRGYTF	TGTGCCAGCAGTCAGAACGTCAACAGGGGGGGTAGGGGCTACACCTTC
TRBV5-1	TRBJ2-7	.	14	.	CASSSVGASYEQYF	TGCGCCAGCAGCTCCGTGGGGGCCTCCTACGAGCAGTACTTC